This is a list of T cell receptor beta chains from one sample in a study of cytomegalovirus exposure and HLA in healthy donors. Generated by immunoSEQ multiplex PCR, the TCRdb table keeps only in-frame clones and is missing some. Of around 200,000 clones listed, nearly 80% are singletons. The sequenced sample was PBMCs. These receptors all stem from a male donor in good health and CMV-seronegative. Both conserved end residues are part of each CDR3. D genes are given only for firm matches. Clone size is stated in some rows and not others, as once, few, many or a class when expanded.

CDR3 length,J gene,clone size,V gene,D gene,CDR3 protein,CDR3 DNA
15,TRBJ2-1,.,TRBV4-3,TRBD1,CASSHSGQGINEQFF,TGCGCCAGCAGCCACTCCGGACAGGGGATCAATGAGCAGTTCTTC
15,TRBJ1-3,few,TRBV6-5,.,CASSYSPGSGNTIYF,TGTGCCAGCAGTTACTCGCCGGGGAGTGGAAACACCATATATTTT
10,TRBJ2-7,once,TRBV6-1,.,CASLLYEQYF,TGTGCCAGCCTTTTATACGAGCAGTACTTC
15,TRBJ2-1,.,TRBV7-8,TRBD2,CASSFVGLAGVEQFF,TGTGCCAGCAGCTTCGTGGGACTAGCGGGAGTCGAGCAGTTCTTC
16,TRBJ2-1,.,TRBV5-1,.,CASSLVGRGAYNEQFF,TGCGCCAGCAGCTTGGTTGGCAGGGGGGCCTACAATGAGCAGTTCTTC
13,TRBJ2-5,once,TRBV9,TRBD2,CASGDGGQETQYF,TGTGCCAGCGGCGACGGGGGGCAAGAGACCCAGTACTTC
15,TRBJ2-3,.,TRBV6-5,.,CASSSAWQGIDTQYF,TGTGCCAGCAGTAGCGCCTGGCAGGGAATAGATACGCAGTATTTT
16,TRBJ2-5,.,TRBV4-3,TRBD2,CASSQGLAGGRETQYF,TGCGCCAGCAGCCAAGGACTAGCGGGGGGAAGGGAGACCCAGTACTTC
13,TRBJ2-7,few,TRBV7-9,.,CASSFPEGGQKYF,TGTGCCAGCAGCTTCCCAGAGGGTGGACAGAAGTACTTC
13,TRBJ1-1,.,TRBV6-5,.,CASGATGNTEAFF,TGTGCCAGCGGGGCGACAGGGAACACTGAAGCTTTCTTT
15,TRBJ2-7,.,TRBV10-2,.,CASIPTGTLSYEQYF,TGCGCCAGCATTCCCACCGGGACACTCTCCTACGAGCAGTACTTC
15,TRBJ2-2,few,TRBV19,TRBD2,CASSQVGRIDGELFF,TGTGCCAGTAGTCAGGTCGGGAGGATAGACGGGGAGCTGTTTTTT
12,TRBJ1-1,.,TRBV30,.,CAWSGFEGEAFF,TGTGCCTGGAGTGGTTTTGAGGGTGAAGCTTTCTTT
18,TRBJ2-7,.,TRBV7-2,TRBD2,CASSLALGSLAATYEQYF,TGTGCCAGCAGCTTAGCCCTCGGTTCGCTAGCGGCCACCTACGAGCAGTACTTC
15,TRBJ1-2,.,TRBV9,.,CASSGWAVTNYGYTF,TGTGCCAGCAGCGGGTGGGCAGTGACTAACTATGGCTACACCTTC
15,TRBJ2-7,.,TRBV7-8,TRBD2,CASSLELAGGEEQYF,TGTGCCAGCAGCTTAGAACTAGCGGGAGGGGAAGAGCAGTACTTC
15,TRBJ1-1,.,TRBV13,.,CASSLGGSGDTEAFF,TGTGCCAGCAGCTTAGGCGGGTCGGGGGACACTGAAGCTTTCTTT
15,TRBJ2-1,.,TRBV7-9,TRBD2,CASSFVAGSYNEQFF,TGTGCCAGCAGCTTTGTAGCGGGATCCTACAATGAGCAGTTCTTC
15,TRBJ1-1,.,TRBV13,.,CASSLFSRGRTEAFF,TGTGCCAGCAGCTTATTTTCAAGGGGTAGGACTGAAGCTTTCTTT
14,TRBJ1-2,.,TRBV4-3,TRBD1,CASSQPDRVKGYTF,TGCGCCAGCAGCCAACCCGACAGGGTTAAAGGCTACACCTTC
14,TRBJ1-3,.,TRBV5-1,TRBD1,CASSLGGQGNTIYF,TGCGCCAGCAGCTTGGGAGGACAGGGGAACACCATATATTTT
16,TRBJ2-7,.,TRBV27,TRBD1,CASRSTGTGWAYEQYF,TGTGCCAGCAGATCAACCGGGACAGGGTGGGCCTACGAGCAGTACTTC
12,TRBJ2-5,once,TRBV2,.,CASSDTRETQYF,TGTGCCAGCAGTGACACGCGAGAGACCCAGTACTTC
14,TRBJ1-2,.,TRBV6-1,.,CASSEVVRNYGYTF,TGTGCCAGCAGTGAAGTAGTACGGAACTATGGCTACACCTTC
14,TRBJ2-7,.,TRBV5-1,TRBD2,CASSPTSGPYEQYF,TGCGCCAGCAGCCCGACTAGCGGGCCTTACGAGCAGTACTTC
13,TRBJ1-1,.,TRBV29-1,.,CSVERVGNTEAFF,TGCAGCGTTGAGAGGGTAGGGAACACTGAAGCTTTCTTT
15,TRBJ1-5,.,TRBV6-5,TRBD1,CASRPGTGAPGPQHF,TGTGCCAGCAGGCCCGGGACAGGGGCACCGGGACCCCAGCATTTT
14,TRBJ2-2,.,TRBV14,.,CASSQASATGELFF,TGTGCCAGCAGCCAAGCCAGCGCCACCGGGGAGCTGTTTTTT
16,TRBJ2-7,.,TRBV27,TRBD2,CASSFLLGEGPYEQYF,TGTGCCAGCAGTTTCCTTTTGGGGGAGGGCCCCTACGAGCAGTACTTC
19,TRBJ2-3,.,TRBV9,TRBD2,CASSALAGVTLVSTDTQYF,TGTGCCAGCAGCGCGCTAGCGGGGGTAACCTTAGTTAGCACAGATACGCAGTATTTT
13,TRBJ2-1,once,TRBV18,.,CASSLSSYNEQFF,TGTGCCAGCTCACTCAGCTCCTACAATGAGCAGTTCTTC
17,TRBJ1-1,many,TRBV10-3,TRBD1,CAIRAKRDRGENTEAFF,TGTGCCATCAGGGCGAAAAGGGACAGGGGGGAGAACACTGAAGCTTTCTTT
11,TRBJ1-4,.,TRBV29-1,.,CSVVINEKLFF,TGCAGCGTTGTAATAAATGAAAAACTGTTTTTT
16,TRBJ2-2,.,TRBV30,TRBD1,CAWSVLGDREFGELFF,TGTGCCTGGAGTGTATTAGGGGACAGGGAATTCGGGGAGCTGTTTTTT
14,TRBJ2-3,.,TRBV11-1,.,CASSPGSNTDTQYF,TGTGCCAGCAGCCCCGGGTCCAACACAGATACGCAGTATTTT
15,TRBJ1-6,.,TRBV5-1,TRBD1,CASRSRQGADSPLHF,TGCGCCAGCAGATCGCGACAGGGGGCAGATTCACCCCTCCACTTT
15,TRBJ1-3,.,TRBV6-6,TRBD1,CASSSWDRAGNTIYF,TGTGCCAGCAGTTCTTGGGACAGGGCTGGAAACACCATATATTTT
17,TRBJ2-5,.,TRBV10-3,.,CAISESWEDPRRETQYF,TGTGCCATCAGTGAGTCGTGGGAGGACCCAAGGAGAGAGACCCAGTACTTC
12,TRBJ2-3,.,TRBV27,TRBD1,CASRSPGQSSYF,TGTGCCAGCAGGTCCCCGGGACAGTCGTCGTATTTT
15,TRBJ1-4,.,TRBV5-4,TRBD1,CASSEGQGAFEKLFF,TGTGCCAGCAGCGAAGGACAGGGGGCTTTTGAAAAACTGTTTTTT
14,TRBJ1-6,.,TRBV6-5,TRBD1,CASSIQGTDSPLHF,TGTGCCAGCAGTATACAGGGGACGGACTCACCCCTCCACTTT
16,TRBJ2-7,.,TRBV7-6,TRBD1,CASSFGQARLEDEQYF,TGTGCCAGCAGCTTCGGACAGGCCCGGCTGGAGGACGAGCAGTACTTC
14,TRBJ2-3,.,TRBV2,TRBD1,CASSGTGSTDTQYF,TGTGCCAGCAGTGGGACAGGGAGTACAGATACGCAGTATTTT
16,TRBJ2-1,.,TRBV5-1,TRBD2,CASSLELAGSYNEQFF,TGCGCCAGCAGCTTGGAGCTAGCGGGGAGTTACAATGAGCAGTTCTTC
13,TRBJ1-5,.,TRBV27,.,CASSLSRDQPQHF,TGTGCCAGCAGTTTATCGCGGGATCAGCCCCAGCATTTT
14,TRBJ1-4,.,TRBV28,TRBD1,CASSPPGTGVSGTF,TGTGCCAGCAGTCCCCCCGGGACAGGGGTTTCAGGGACTTTT
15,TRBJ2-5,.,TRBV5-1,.,CASSLAGTPRETQYF,TGCGCCAGCAGCTTGGCCGGGACTCCCCGAGAGACCCAGTACTTC
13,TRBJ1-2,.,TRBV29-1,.,CSVVRSGNYGYTF,TGCAGCGTTGTCCGGTCAGGGAACTATGGCTACACCTTC